This passage covers 26 T cell receptor beta chains from one sample sequenced in a study of T cells in Graves' hyperthyroidism and ophthalmopathy. Amplification yielded TCR beta CDR3 regions, with RNA transcripts as the source. The HTBI primer set served for first-round RT-PCR of the TCR CDR3. A single record per CDR3 protein comes from TCRdb applying MiXCR to the multiplex PCR reads. Here the sample spans about 290,000 distinct CDR3 sequences, around 13% being singletons. Sequencing input: blood. The source is a woman aged 40 to 55 with Graves' hyperthyroidism.

The sample holds many counts of this clonotype. This rearrangement joins TRBV3-1 to TRBJ2-7; no clear D gene. CDR3 length: 14 amino acids. V lost 0 bases and J lost 6, with 12 bases in between. Germline CDR1 LGHDT, CDR2 YNNKEL (reference sequence). The CDR3 DNA reads as TGTGCCAGCAGCCAAGATCGGCTAGTAGCCGAGCAGTACTTC. Its translation is CASSQDRLVAEQYF.

This clonotype was observed a handful of times. This chain uses TRBV19 with TRBJ2-2; 8 positions match TRBD2. The CDR3 runs to 15 residues. CDR1 and CDR2 from the germline V gene are LNHDA and SQIVND (reference sequence). V shed 3 bases and J 6 bases; nucleotides not matched to a gene: 6. In nucleotides, the CDR3 is TGTGCCAGTAGTATCGTCGGACTAGCTCCCGGGGAGCTGTTTTTT. Amino acids: CASSIVGLAPGELFF.

V usage is TRBV30 and J usage is TRBJ2-3, with 7 nucleotides matching TRBD2. V lost 3 bases to trimming and J lost 3 bases; unmatched junction nucleotides: 6. This CDR3 comprises 14 residues. Germline loops: CDR1 GTSNPN, CDR2 SVGIG (reference sequence). The CDR3, as DNA: TGTGCCTGGAGCTTCGTTAGCGGGACAGATACGCAGTATTTT. This encodes CAWSFVSGTDTQYF.

This clonotype was seen ten or more times. The chain recombines TRBV27 with TRBJ2-4, with D possibly TRBD1 on 6 matching bases. Trimming removed 3 bases at V and 8 bases at J, with 11 bases between. The germline V gene encodes CDR1 MNHEY and CDR2 SMNVEV (reference sequence). This CDR3 contains 13 residues. In nucleotides, the CDR3 is TGTGCCAGCAGTTTTCTCCCAGGGGACATTCAGTACTTC. Translated, it gives CASSFLPGDIQYF.

Note on this clonotype: A read error is possible here, since a much larger clone lies one base away. The chain combines TRBV6-1 with TRBJ2-5, with D maybe TRBD1 (6 bases). Germline CDR1 MNHNS, CDR2 SASEGT. V lost 5 bases to trimming and J lost 5 bases, with 15 bases between them. This CDR3 comprises 14 residues. In DNA, the CDR3 is TGTGCCAGCAGTCGAGGGGGAAATTGTGAGACCCAGTACTTC. Translating gives CASSRGGNCETQYF.

This clonotype came up many times. The chain carries TRBV7-8 and TRBJ1-2, with D maybe TRBD1 (6 bases). Deletions cut 1 base from V and 9 bases from J, with 12 bases between. The CDR3 spans 13 residues. Per the germline V gene, CDR1 is SGHVS and CDR2 is FQNEAQ. CDR3 nucleotide sequence: TGTGCCAGCAGCTTAGACAGGGAGGGGAGCTACACCTTC. This sequence encodes CASSLDREGSYTF.

This clonotype was found once. A much larger clone is a single base away; this may be a read error. V and J are TRBV19 and TRBJ1-1, with D hard to call. Per the germline V gene, CDR1 is LNHDA and CDR2 is SQIVND (reference sequence). V lost 8 bases and J lost 0, with 16 bases in between. CDR3 length: 15 amino acids. CDR3 DNA sequence: TGTGCCAGTGGTAACCGAATACAGATGAACACTGAAGCTTTCTTT. Its protein product is CASGNRIQMNTEAFF.

The sample holds many counts of this clonotype. CDR3 DNA: TGTGCCAGCAGCCACCGGGACAGGGATCGAAACATTCAGTACTTC. Translating it yields CASSHRDRDRNIQYF. The chain employs TRBV7-9 and TRBJ2-4; 9 bases are shared with TRBD1. CDR1 is SEHNR and CDR2 is FQNEAQ in the germline V gene (reference sequence). V gave up 5 bases and J gave up 6 bases; unmatched junction bases: 8. This CDR3 is built from 15 residues.

This clonotype occurred many times. This chain connects TRBV6-1 to TRBJ1-4; tentatively, D is TRBD1 (5 bases). V lost 5 bases and J 6 bases, leaving 13 bases between the germline ends. The CDR3 consists of 14 residues. Germline V lookup: CDR1 MNHNS, CDR2 SASEGT. This chain's CDR3 is CASSWGRKDEKLFF. The CDR3 DNA sequence: TGTGCCAGCAGTTGGGGCAGGAAGGATGAAAAACTGTTTTTT.

This clonotype has at least ten counts. This may stem from a read error, because a much larger clone lies one nucleotide away. V gene TRBV12-3 or TRBV12-4 combines with J gene TRBJ1-5; D might be TRBD1 (5 bases). The CDR3 runs to 13 residues. The V and J ends lost 3 bases and 4 bases respectively, with 7 bases between them. In DNA, the CDR3 is TGTGCCAGCAGTTTTGGGGGAAATCAGCCCCAGCATTTT. It specifies CASSFGGNQPQHF.

The CDR3 region has the DNA TGTGCCAGCAGTAGCCGCTGGAACACTGAAGCTTTCTTT. It specifies CASSSRWNTEAFF. The rearrangement joins TRBV28 to TRBJ1-1, with no clear D. The ends were cut back, 5 bases at V and 1 base at J, with 8 bases in the middle. Germline lookup yields CDR1 MDHEN and CDR2 SYDVKM. The CDR3 is 13 residues long.

This clonotype was seen repeatedly, ten times or more. The chain uses TRBV19 and TRBJ1-1; D might be TRBD1 (5 bases). The CDR3 spans 15 residues. Germline CDR1 LNHDA, CDR2 SQIVND (reference sequence). The V and J ends lost 5 bases and 0 bases respectively, with 13 bases between them. The CDR3, as DNA: TGTGCCAGTAGTCCGGGACCCCAATTGAACACTGAAGCTTTCTTT. Residues: CASSPGPQLNTEAFF.

This clonotype showed up many times. The V and J genes are TRBV18 and TRBJ1-1; maybe TRBD1 (5 bases). CDR3 length equals 13 residues. V lost 1 base and J 7 bases, leaving 10 bases between the germline ends. The germline V gene has CDR1 KGHSH and CDR2 LQKENI. Here the CDR3 reads CASSPQGLSEAFF. The CDR3 DNA reads as TGTGCCAGCTCACCACAGGGGCTCAGTGAAGCTTTCTTT.

This clonotype appeared a few times. The chain has TRBV13 and TRBJ2-3; 9 nucleotides line up with TRBD2. The germline CDR1 and CDR2 sequences are PRHDT and FYEKMQ (reference sequence). The CDR3 is 17 residues long. The ends lost 0 bases at V and 1 base at J; junction bases unmatched: 5. The CDR3 spells CASSLGIGGRGTDTQYF. CDR3 in DNA: TGTGCCAGCAGCTTAGGAATAGGCGGGAGGGGCACAGATACGCAGTATTTT.

Of note for this clonotype: At one of its ends the junction is not consistent with the germline gene, which may arise from a read error. This rearrangement joins TRBV12-3 or TRBV12-4 to TRBJ2-7; perhaps TRBD2 as D (6 bases). This CDR3 has 12 residues. The CDR3 DNA sequence: TGTGCCAGCAGTTTGGACTACTACGAGCAGCACTTC. It encodes CASSLDYYEQHF.

This clonotype was counted ten times or more. The chain is built from TRBV7-3 and TRBJ1-2; TRBD1 matches 7 bases. Germline lookup yields CDR1 SGHTA and CDR2 FQGTGA. The CDR3 spans 13 residues. The trim removed 4 bases at V and 8 bases at J, leaving 7 bases unmatched. The CDR3 DNA is TGTGCCAGCAGCTCTCCAGGGGGTGAGGGCTACACCTTC. Protein sequence: CASSSPGGEGYTF.

There are many counts of this clonotype. This chain links TRBV7-2 with TRBJ2-3, with a weak D call TRBD1 (8 bases). The CDR3 length is 16 residues. The V end was cut by 4 bases, the J end by 2 bases, with 16 bases between. Germline lookup yields CDR1 SGHTA and CDR2 FQGNSA. CDR3 region: CASSSGQGGTTDTQYF. The DNA of the CDR3 is TGTGCCAGCAGCTCCGGACAGGGAGGGACCACAGATACGCAGTATTTT. Full variable domain (remainder filled in from reference TRBV7-2 and TRBJ2-3): GAGVSQSPSNKVTEKGKDVELRCDPISGHTALYWYRQSLGQGLEFLIYFQGNSAPDKSGLPSDRFSAERTGGSVSTLTIQRTQQEDSAVYLCASSSGQGGTTDTQYFGPGTRLTVL.

This clonotype occurred many times. V and J are TRBV7-6 and TRBJ2-1; TRBD2 agrees at 14 bases. The length of the CDR3 is 16 residues. From germline, CDR1 is SGHVS and CDR2 FNYEAQ. The V segment lost 4 bases and the J segment 8 bases; nucleotides outside the gene matches: 7. CDR3 protein: CASSSGLAGEGYEQFF. The CDR3 DNA reads TGTGCCAGCAGCTCGGGACTAGCGGGAGAAGGGTATGAGCAGTTCTTC.

There are many counts of this clonotype. The chain employs TRBV28 and TRBJ1-1, with 7 bases aligning to TRBD1. Germline trimming cut 7 bases from V and 0 bases from J; bases unmatched to any gene: 8. Germline-derived CDR1 and CDR2 are MDHEN and SYDVKM. The CDR3 contains 15 residues. The CDR3 protein is CASTIRGTVNTEAFF. The CDR3 coding sequence is TGTGCCAGCACTATTAGAGGGACAGTGAACACTGAAGCTTTCTTT.

This clonotype was picked up one time. V gene TRBV12-3 or TRBV12-4 combines with J gene TRBJ1-6; D is ambiguous. The ends were cut back, 6 bases at V and 2 bases at J, with 11 bases in the middle. The CDR3 length is 15 residues. In DNA form, the CDR3 reads TGTGCCAGCAGAAGTCAGGAAACCTATAATTCACCCCTCCACTTT. Protein product: CASRSQETYNSPLHF.

This clonotype was seen at least ten times. The V call is TRBV18, the J call TRBJ2-3; no clear D gene. In germline, CDR1 is KGHSH, CDR2 LQKENI. V was trimmed by 3 bases and J by 2 bases, leaving 6 bases between them. The CDR3 runs to 13 residues. Here the CDR3 reads CASSPPITDTQYF. DNA for the CDR3: TGTGCCAGCTCACCTCCTATCACAGATACGCAGTATTTT.

This clonotype has ten or more counts. The chain combines TRBV6-1 with TRBJ1-1; TRBD1 agrees at 7 bases. Per the germline V gene, CDR1 is MNHNS and CDR2 is SASEGT. V lost 5 bases, J lost 4 bases, and 10 bases stayed unmatched. CDR3 length equals 15 residues. The CDR3 is CASSFTGAGGTEAFF. DNA for the CDR3: TGTGCCAGCAGTTTTACAGGGGCGGGAGGCACTGAAGCTTTCTTT.

This clonotype was detected a few times. This chain joins TRBV20-1 and TRBJ2-1, with 9 bases matching TRBD2. V trimming: 3 bases; J trimming: 6 bases; junction bases outside the gene matches: 9. The CDR3 is 15 amino acids. Germline lookup yields CDR1 DFQATT and CDR2 SNEGSKA (reference sequence). In nucleotides, the CDR3 is TGCAGTGCTAGTAGACTAGCGGTAGACTCCAATGAGCAGTTCTTC. Amino acids: CSASRLAVDSNEQFF.

This clonotype was counted a few times. The V call is TRBV7-2, the J call TRBJ2-5; D is tentatively TRBD1 or TRBD2 (5 bases each). The CDR3 has 15 residues. The ends were cut back, 0 bases at V and 3 bases at J, with 11 bases in the middle. Germline V gene lookup returns CDR1 SGHTA and CDR2 FQGNSA. The CDR3 coding sequence is TGTGCCAGCAGCTTAGCCGGGACGCCTAAAGAGACCCAGTACTTC. Translation gives CASSLAGTPKETQYF.

Ten or more counts support this clonotype. V is TRBV6-1 and J is TRBJ1-1; no firm D call. Germline CDR1 reads MNHNS; CDR2 reads SASEGT. CDR3 length: 16 residues. Trimming shortened V by 1 base and J by 0 bases, and 12 bases separated the two germline ends. In nucleotides, the CDR3 is TGTGCCAGCAGTGAAGGGTACACCACCATGAACACTGAAGCTTTCTTT. Protein: CASSEGYTTMNTEAFF.

This clonotype showed up many times. The chain combines TRBV5-1 with TRBJ1-6; D uncertain. The CDR3 totals 14 residues. V lost 0 bases, J lost 10 bases, and 11 bases lay in between. Germline V gives CDR1 SGHRS, CDR2 YFSETQ. Here the CDR3 reads CASSLEGLRSPLHF. In nucleotides, the CDR3 is TGCGCCAGCAGCTTGGAAGGGTTAAGGTCACCCCTCCACTTT.